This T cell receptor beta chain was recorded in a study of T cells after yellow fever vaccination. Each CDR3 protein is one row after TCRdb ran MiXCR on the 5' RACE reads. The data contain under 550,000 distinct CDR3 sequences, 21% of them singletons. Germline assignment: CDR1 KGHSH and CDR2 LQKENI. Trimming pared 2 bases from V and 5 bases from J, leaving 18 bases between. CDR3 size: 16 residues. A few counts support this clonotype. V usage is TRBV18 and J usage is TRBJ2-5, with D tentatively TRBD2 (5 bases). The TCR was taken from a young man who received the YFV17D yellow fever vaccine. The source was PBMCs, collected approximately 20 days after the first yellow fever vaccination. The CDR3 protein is CASSPFELRAVETQYF. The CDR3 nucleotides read TGTGCCAGCTCACCATTTGAATTGAGGGCTGTGGAGACCCAGTACTTC.